What follows are 30 T cell receptor beta chains derived from one specimen sequenced in a study of CD8+CD57+ T cells in acquired aplastic anemia. Genomic DNA provided the template from which TCR beta VDJ and CDR3 profiles were obtained. TCRdb processed the reads anew with MiXCR; each CDR3 protein has one entry. The table has around 190,000 distinct CDR3 sequences, less than 50% seen once. Sequenced patients had shown CD8+CD57+ cell expansion by flow cytometry. Input material: sorted CD4+, CD8+, or CD8+CD57+ T cells (not recorded which) from PBMCs. These receptors were collected from a human donor with aplastic anemia.

In regard to this clonotype: A much larger clone sits a single nucleotide away, making a read error possible. This sequence joins TRBV20-1 and TRBJ2-7; a possible D gene is TRBD1 (6 bases). Germline V gene sequence: CDR1 DFQATT, CDR2 SNEGSKA (reference sequence). There are 13 residues in the CDR3. DNA for the CDR3: TGCAGTGCCGCCGGGACAAGGTACTACGGGCAGTACTTC. Encoded protein: CSAAGTRYYGQYF.

The J gene is TRBJ2-2, the V gene TRBV6-1; perhaps TRBD2 as D (5 bases). This CDR3 contains 14 residues. Deletions cut 7 bases from V and 9 bases from J, with 18 bases between. The germline V gene has CDR1 MNHNS and CDR2 SASEGT. CDR3 DNA: TGTGCCAGCATAAGGCCGCCGGAGGCCAGGGAGCTGTTTTTT. Translated, it gives CASIRPPEARELFF.

The rearrangement joins TRBV15 to TRBJ1-2; 7 nucleotides match TRBD1. Germline CDR1 LNHNV, CDR2 YYDKDF (reference sequence). V was clipped by 0 bases and J by 7 bases; unmatched bases: 11. The CDR3 totals 16 residues. The CDR3: CATSREGDSRYVGYTF. Written as DNA, the CDR3 is TGTGCCACCAGCAGAGAAGGGGACAGTCGATACGTTGGCTACACCTTC.

This clonotype is a singleton in its sample. J is TRBJ2-7 and V is TRBV2; TRBD1 is a possible D gene (5 bases). Between the trimmed V and J ends, which lost 5 bases and 4 bases, there was a span of 15 bases. This CDR3 has 14 residues. Germline values: CDR1 SNHLY, CDR2 FYNNEI. The CDR3, as DNA: TGTGCCAGCAGTTGGGGCCAGCTTGAGTACGAGCAGTACTTC. It codes for CASSWGQLEYEQYF.

This chain links TRBV29-1 with TRBJ2-7; D is unclear. Germline lookup yields CDR1 SQVTM and CDR2 ANQGSEA. This CDR3 has 12 residues. Deletions cut 4 bases from V and 4 bases from J, with 11 bases between. CDR3 amino acids: CSVAGQPYEQYF. CDR3 coding DNA: TGCAGCGTTGCGGGTCAGCCTTACGAGCAGTACTTC.

This chain links TRBV19 with TRBJ2-2; either TRBD1 or TRBD2 may fit D (5 bases each). With 5 bases removed from V and 7 bases from J, the gap between germline ends came to 14 bases. The CDR3 totals 14 residues. Germline lookup yields CDR1 LNHDA and CDR2 SQIVND (reference sequence). The CDR3 region is CASSPQGEVGELFF. The DNA for the CDR3 is TGTGCCAGTAGTCCCCAGGGAGAGGTCGGGGAGCTGTTTTTT. The entire variable domain, with the rest obtained from reference TRBV19 and TRBJ2-2, is as follows: DGGITQSPKYLFRKEGQNVTLSCEQNLNHDAMYWYRQDPGQGLRLIYYSQIVNDFQKGDIAEGYSVSREKKESFPLTVTSAQKNPTAFYLCASSPQGEVGELFFGEGSRLTVL.

The rearrangement joins TRBV7-3 to TRBJ1-2; D unresolved. CDR3 length: 13 amino acids. V was trimmed by 1 base and J by 3 bases, leaving 6 bases between them. Germline V gives CDR1 SGHTA, CDR2 FQGTGA. This CDR3 is CASSLRVDYGYTF. Written as DNA, the CDR3 is TGTGCCAGCAGCTTAAGGGTCGACTATGGCTACACCTTC.

This clonotype has only a few counts. CDR3 region: CASSELSQGSTDTQYF. The CDR3 region has the DNA TGTGCCAGCAGTGAATTGTCCCAGGGATCCACAGATACGCAGTATTTT. The V gene is TRBV25-1, the J gene TRBJ2-3, with a possible D match to TRBD1 (5 bases). In germline, CDR1 is MGHDK, CDR2 SYGVNS. The CDR3 is 16 residues long. Trimming shortened V by 1 base and J by 2 bases, and 13 bases separated the two germline ends.

To note about this clonotype: This sequence may be a read error, since a much larger clone differs from it by one base. J is TRBJ2-2 and V is TRBV5-4; D not certain. This CDR3 has 13 residues. V was trimmed by 1 base and J by 6 bases, leaving 7 bases between them. Germline V gene lookup returns CDR1 SGHNT and CDR2 YYREEE (reference sequence). Written as DNA, the CDR3 is TGTGCCAGCAGCTTGTTGCAGTCCGGGGAGCTGTTTTTT. This translates into CASSLLQSGELFF.

This clonotype came up many times. The chain uses TRBV20-1 and TRBJ2-1, with 10 bases identical to TRBD2. Per the germline V gene, CDR1 is DFQATT and CDR2 is SNEGSKA (reference sequence). CDR3 length equals 14 residues. V was clipped by 5 bases and J by 5 bases; unmatched bases: 6. The CDR3 DNA sequence: TGCAGTGCTCCCCTAGCGGGGGCAGACAATGAGCAGTTCTTC. Amino acids: CSAPLAGADNEQFF.

Of note for this clonotype: Since a much larger clone is just one base distant, this may be a read error. The missing conserved phenylalanine or tryptophan at the end of this CDR3 makes a read error likely. The CDR3 here is CASSDQGTTEAFS. CDR3 sequence (DNA): TGCGCCAGCAGCGACCAGGGGACCACTGAAGCTTTCTCT. The genes are TRBV5-1 and TRBJ1-1; possibly TRBD1 for D (6 bases). The CDR3 extends over 13 amino acids. Trimming pared 4 bases from V and 4 bases from J, leaving 11 bases between. CDR1 is SGHRS and CDR2 is YFSETQ in the germline V gene.

V gene TRBV2 combines with J gene TRBJ1-1; D is possibly TRBD1 (6 bases). V was trimmed by 8 bases and J by 5 bases, leaving 21 bases between them. The length of the CDR3 is 15 residues. Germline lookup yields CDR1 SNHLY and CDR2 FYNNEI. The CDR3 sequence: CASQRITTGWTEAFF. CDR3 nucleotide sequence: TGTGCCAGCCAACGGATTACCACAGGGTGGACTGAAGCTTTCTTT.

This clonotype occurred many times. V gene TRBV11-2 combines with J gene TRBJ2-7; no reliable D call. V was cut by 8 bases and J by 3 bases, with 14 bases left in between. CDR3 length: 13 residues. CDR1 SGHAT and CDR2 FQNNGV come from the germline V gene. The chain's CDR3 is CASEDDNNYEQYF. DNA of the CDR3: TGTGCCAGCGAAGACGACAATAACTACGAGCAGTACTTC.

This clonotype was counted only a few times. The rearrangement joins TRBV27 to TRBJ1-4; no definite D call. This CDR3 has 13 residues. The V end was cut by 4 bases, the J end by 11 bases, with 14 bases between. Per germline, CDR1 MNHEY and CDR2 SMNVEV (reference sequence). CDR3 nucleotide sequence: TGTGCCAGCAGTTCCCTGGGGAGGCCGAAACTGTTTTTT. Translated, it gives CASSSLGRPKLFF.

This clonotype was observed many times. This rearrangement joins TRBV2 to TRBJ1-5, with D tentatively TRBD1 (6 bases). The CDR3 has 14 residues. Trimming removed 7 bases at V and 6 bases at J, with 16 bases between. Germline V gene sequence: CDR1 SNHLY, CDR2 FYNNEI. The CDR3 reads CASKGGGAGQPQHF. Written as DNA, the CDR3 is TGTGCCAGCAAGGGAGGGGGGGCTGGTCAGCCCCAGCATTTT.

This clonotype was seen a handful of times. J is TRBJ2-7 and V is TRBV7-2, with 12 nucleotides matching TRBD2. Germline trimming cut 5 bases from V and 7 bases from J; bases unmatched to any gene: 6. The CDR3 covers 14 residues. Per the germline V gene, CDR1 is SGHTA and CDR2 is FQGNSA. The CDR3 here is CASSVTSGSGEQYF. For the CDR3, the DNA is TGTGCCAGCAGCGTGACTAGCGGGAGTGGGGAGCAGTACTTC.

A word on this clonotype: Here the CDR3 omits its conserved ending phenylalanine or tryptophan, so a read error is the likely source. The genes are TRBV29-1 and TRBJ1-2, with D perhaps matching TRBD1 (5 bases). The CDR3 runs 13 residues. Looked up from germline, CDR1 is SQVTM and CDR2 is ANQGSEA. Deletions cut 3 bases from V and 5 bases from J, with 13 bases between. CDR3 region: CSVDPGTTYGYTL. The CDR3 nucleotides read TGCAGCGTTGATCCGGGGACGACGTATGGCTACACCCTC.

CDR3 nucleotide sequence: TGCAGCGTTGCGTTATCGACAGACGGCTACACCTTC. As protein: CSVALSTDGYTF. The chain combines TRBV29-1 with TRBJ1-2, with a weak D call TRBD1 (5 bases). The CDR3 is made up of 12 amino acids. The germline V gene has CDR1 SQVTM and CDR2 ANQGSEA. Trimming pared 4 bases from V and 8 bases from J, leaving 14 bases between. Full variable domain (missing parts from reference TRBV29-1 and TRBJ1-2): SAVISQKPSRDICQRGTSLTIQCQVDSQVTMMFWYRQQPGQSLTLIATANQGSEATYESGFVIDKFPISRPNLTFSTLTVSNMSPEDSSIYLCSVALSTDGYTFGSGTRLTVV.

The J gene is TRBJ2-3, the V gene TRBV11-1; 9 nucleotides align to TRBD2. CDR1 and CDR2 (germline): SGHAT, FQDESV (reference sequence). J was trimmed by 4 bases and V by 2 bases; bases with no gene match: 4. There are 15 residues in the CDR3. The CDR3: CASSLRAGGSDTQYF. As DNA, the CDR3 is TGTGCCAGCAGCTTACGTGCGGGGGGGTCAGATACGCAGTATTTT.

This sequence joins TRBV29-1 and TRBJ2-7, with TRBD1 as a possible D gene (6 bases). Germline CDR1 reads SQVTM; CDR2 reads ANQGSEA. With 4 bases removed from V and 0 bases from J, the gap between germline ends came to 16 bases. The CDR3 contains 15 residues. CDR3 bases: TGCAGCGTTGGGGACCCCAGGGGCCTCTCCTACGAGCAGTACTTC. Amino acid sequence: CSVGDPRGLSYEQYF.

Regarding this clonotype: Possible read error: a much larger clone is one base away. The final CDR3 position lacks the conserved phenylalanine or tryptophan, pointing to a likely read error. The rearrangement links TRBV6-1 to TRBJ1-5; possible D gene TRBD1, 5 bases. Trimming left V 7 bases short and J 4 bases short, with 17 bases between. The CDR3 spans 15 residues. Per the germline V gene, CDR1 is MNHNS and CDR2 is SASEGT. The CDR3 bases are TGTGCCAGCACCTACGGGGCAGAAAGAAATCAGCCCCAGCATCTT. Protein product: CASTYGAERNQPQHL.

The chain joins TRBV24-1 to TRBJ2-2; D is unresolved. Trimming took 9 bases from V and 6 from J, leaving 22 bases between them. The CDR3 sequence is 16 residues long. CDR1 and CDR2 (germline): KGHDR, SFDVKD. CDR3 region: CATPRLVQRDAGELFF. The CDR3 DNA reads as TGTGCCACCCCCCGTTTGGTTCAGCGAGACGCCGGGGAGCTGTTTTTT.

This clonotype came up once. The V call is TRBV29-1, the J call TRBJ2-5; maybe TRBD1 (6 bases). Deletions cut 1 base from V and 5 bases from J, with 17 bases between. The germline V gene has CDR1 SQVTM and CDR2 ANQGSEA. CDR3 size: 15 residues. The CDR3 DNA follows: TGCAGCGTTGAAGGGACAGACATAATACAGGAGACCCAGTACTTC. This encodes CSVEGTDIIQETQYF.

This clonotype was detected ten times or more. V and J are TRBV12-3 or TRBV12-4 and TRBJ2-1; 9 nucleotides line up with TRBD1. V lost 4 bases and J lost 4; bases outside the gene matches: 11. This CDR3 is 17 amino acids long. The CDR3 loop reads CASSSMGQGKGYNEQFF. CDR3 DNA sequence: TGTGCCAGCAGTTCCATGGGACAGGGTAAGGGATACAATGAGCAGTTCTTC.

This sequence joins TRBV5-4 and TRBJ2-1, with TRBD1 matching 9 bases. The CDR3 loop spans 16 amino acids. Germline CDR1 SGHNT, CDR2 YYREEE (reference sequence). Germline trimming cut 0 bases from V and 3 bases from J; bases unmatched to any gene: 4. Here the CDR3 reads CASSLGDRDLYNEQFF. As DNA, the CDR3 is TGTGCCAGCAGCTTGGGGGACAGGGACCTCTACAATGAGCAGTTCTTC.

The chain recombines TRBV25-1 with TRBJ2-3; TRBD1 agrees at 7 bases. Losses at the gene ends were 5 bases for V and 1 base for J; bases not matched to a gene: 9. CDR1 and CDR2 from the germline V gene are MGHDK and SYGVNS. The length of the CDR3 is 16 residues. CDR3: CASSTTTGKGTDTQYF. CDR3 coding DNA: TGTGCCAGCAGTACCACGACAGGGAAGGGCACAGATACGCAGTATTTT.

For this clonotype: This may be a read error: a much more frequent sequence differs by one nucleotide. The V and J genes are TRBV12-3 or TRBV12-4 and TRBJ1-1, with D maybe TRBD1 (5 bases). The CDR3 sequence is 16 residues long. Trimming removed 4 bases from V and 4 bases from J, with 19 bases in between. The CDR3 coding sequence is TGTGCCAGCAGTTACTCCCGGACAAGGCGAGGCACTGAAGCTTTCTTT. Translation gives CASSYSRTRRGTEAFF.

V gene TRBV20-1 combines with J gene TRBJ2-7; 9 bases agree with TRBD1. The V gene end was trimmed by 4 bases and the J gene end by 5 bases; junction bases not matched to a gene: 6. Germline CDR1 and CDR2: DFQATT and SNEGSKA (reference sequence). This CDR3 is built from 13 residues. CDR3 in amino acids: CSAIRDRDHEQYF. The CDR3 DNA follows: TGCAGTGCTATCCGGGACAGGGACCACGAGCAGTACTTC.

This clonotype was detected ten times or more. This chain joins TRBV24-1 and TRBJ1-2; maybe TRBD1 (6 bases). Germline CDR1 reads KGHDR; CDR2 reads SFDVKD. The ends were cut back, 2 bases at V and 5 bases at J, with 11 bases in the middle. This CDR3 is built from 14 residues. Written as DNA, the CDR3 is TGTGCCACCAGTGATTCCGACAGGTCTTATGGCTACACCTTC. This gives the protein CATSDSDRSYGYTF.

Details on this clonotype: Since the CDR3 does not end with the conserved phenylalanine or tryptophan, this likely comes from a read error. The rearrangement uses TRBV27 and TRBJ1-6, with 7 positions matching TRBD1. Germline trimming cut 6 bases from V and 11 bases from J; bases unmatched to any gene: 10. Per the germline V gene, CDR1 is MNHEY and CDR2 is SMNVEV (reference sequence). The CDR3 extends over 14 amino acids. Written as DNA, the CDR3 is TGTGCCAGCAGCAGACAGGGTGTAGCTCCACCCCTCCACTCT. It codes for CASSRQGVAPPLHS.